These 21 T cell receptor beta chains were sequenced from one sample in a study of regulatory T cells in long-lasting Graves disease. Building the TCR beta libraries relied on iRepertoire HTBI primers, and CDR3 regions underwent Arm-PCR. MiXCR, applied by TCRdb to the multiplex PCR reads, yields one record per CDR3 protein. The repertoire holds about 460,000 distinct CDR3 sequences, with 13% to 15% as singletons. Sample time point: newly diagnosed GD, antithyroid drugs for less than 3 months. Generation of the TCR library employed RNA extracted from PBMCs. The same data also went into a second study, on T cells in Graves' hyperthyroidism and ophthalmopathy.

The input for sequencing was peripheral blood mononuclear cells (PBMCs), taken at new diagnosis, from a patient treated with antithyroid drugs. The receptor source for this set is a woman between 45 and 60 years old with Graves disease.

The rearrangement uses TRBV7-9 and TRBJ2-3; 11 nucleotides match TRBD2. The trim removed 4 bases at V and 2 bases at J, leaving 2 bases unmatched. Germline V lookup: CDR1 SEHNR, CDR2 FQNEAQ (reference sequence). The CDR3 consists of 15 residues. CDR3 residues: CASSSGLAATDTQYF. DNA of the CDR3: TGTGCCAGCAGCTCGGGACTAGCGGCCACAGATACGCAGTATTTT.

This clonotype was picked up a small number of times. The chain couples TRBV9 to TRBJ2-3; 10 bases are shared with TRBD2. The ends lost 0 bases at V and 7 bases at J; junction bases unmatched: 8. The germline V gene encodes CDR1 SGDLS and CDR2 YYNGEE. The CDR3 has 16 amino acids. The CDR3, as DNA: TGTGCCAGCAGCGTAGATGTAGCGGGAGGTTCACATACGCAGTATTTT. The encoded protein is CASSVDVAGGSHTQYF. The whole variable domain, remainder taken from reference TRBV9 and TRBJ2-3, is DSGVTQTPKHLITATGQRVTLRCSPRSGDLSVYWYQQSLDQGLQFLIQYYNGEERAKGNILERFSAQQFPDLHSELNLSSLELGDSALYFCASSVDVAGGSHTQYFGPGTRLTVL.

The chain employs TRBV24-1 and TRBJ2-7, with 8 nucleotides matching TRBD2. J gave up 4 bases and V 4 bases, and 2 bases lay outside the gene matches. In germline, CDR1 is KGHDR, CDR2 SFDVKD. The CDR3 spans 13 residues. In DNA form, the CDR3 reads TGTGCCACCAGTGAGCGGGGGGCGTACGAGCAGTACTTC. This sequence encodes CATSERGAYEQYF.

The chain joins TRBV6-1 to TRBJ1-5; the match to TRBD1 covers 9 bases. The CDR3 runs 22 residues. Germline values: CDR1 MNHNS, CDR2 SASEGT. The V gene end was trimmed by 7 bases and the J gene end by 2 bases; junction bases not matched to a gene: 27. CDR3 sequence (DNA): TGTGCCAGCAATCCCCGGCGGATACAGGGGGCCCTTCCCTTCTATGGCAATCAGCCCCAGCATTTT. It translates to CASNPRRIQGALPFYGNQPQHF.

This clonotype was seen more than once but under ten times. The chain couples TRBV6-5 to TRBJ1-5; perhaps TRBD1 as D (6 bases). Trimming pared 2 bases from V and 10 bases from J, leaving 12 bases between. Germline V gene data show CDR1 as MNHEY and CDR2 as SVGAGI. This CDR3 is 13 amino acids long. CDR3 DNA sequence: TGTGCCAGCAGTTACGCCCGACAGGCACCCCAGCATTTT. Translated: CASSYARQAPQHF.

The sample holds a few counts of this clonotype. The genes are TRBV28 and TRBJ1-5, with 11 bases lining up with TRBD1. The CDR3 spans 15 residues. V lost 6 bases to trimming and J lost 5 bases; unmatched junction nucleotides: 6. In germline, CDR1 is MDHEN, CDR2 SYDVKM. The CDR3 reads CASSGQGAQDQPQHF. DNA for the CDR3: TGTGCCAGCAGCGGACAGGGGGCCCAGGATCAGCCCCAGCATTTT. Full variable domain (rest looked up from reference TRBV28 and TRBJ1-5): DVKVTQSSRYLVKRTGEKVFLECVQDMDHENMFWYRQDPGLGLRLIYFSYDVKMKEKGDIPEGYSVSREKKERFSLILESASTNQTSMYLCASSGQGAQDQPQHFGDGTRLSIL.

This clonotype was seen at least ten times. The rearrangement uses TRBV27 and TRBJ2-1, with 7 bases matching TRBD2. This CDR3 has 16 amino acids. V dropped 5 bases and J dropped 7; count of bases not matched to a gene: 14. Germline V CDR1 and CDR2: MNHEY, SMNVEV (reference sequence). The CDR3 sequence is CASSAPAGRAENEQFF. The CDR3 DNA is TGTGCCAGCAGTGCCCCGGCAGGGAGGGCTGAGAATGAGCAGTTCTTC.

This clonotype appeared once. CDR3 sequence reads: CASTKGLGTGANVLTF. The CDR3 region has the DNA TGTGCCAGTACAAAGGGGTTAGGAACTGGGGCCAACGTCCTGACTTTC. The J gene is TRBJ2-6, the V gene TRBV19; TRBD1 might be the D (5 bases). V lost 7 bases, J lost 2 bases, and 15 bases lay in between. Germline lookup yields CDR1 LNHDA and CDR2 SQIVND (reference sequence). This CDR3 region has 16 residues.

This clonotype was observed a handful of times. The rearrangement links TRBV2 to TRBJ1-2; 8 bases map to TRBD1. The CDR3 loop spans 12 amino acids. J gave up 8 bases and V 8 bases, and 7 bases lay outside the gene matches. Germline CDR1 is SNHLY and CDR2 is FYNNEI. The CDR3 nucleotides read TGTGCCAGCCCGGAGGCAGGGGGCGGCTACACCTTC. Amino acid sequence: CASPEAGGGYTF.

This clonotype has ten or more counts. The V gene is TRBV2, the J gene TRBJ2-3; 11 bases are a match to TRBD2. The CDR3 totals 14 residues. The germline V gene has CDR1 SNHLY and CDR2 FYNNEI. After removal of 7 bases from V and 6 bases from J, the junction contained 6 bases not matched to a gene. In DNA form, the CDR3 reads TGTGCCAGCAAGAAACTAGCGGGAGCGGATACGCAGTATTTT. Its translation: CASKKLAGADTQYF.

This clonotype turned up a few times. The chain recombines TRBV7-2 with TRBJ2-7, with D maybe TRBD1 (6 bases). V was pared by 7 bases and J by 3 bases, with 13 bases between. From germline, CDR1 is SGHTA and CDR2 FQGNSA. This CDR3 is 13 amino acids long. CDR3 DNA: TGTGCCAGCACCTTCAGGGGATACTACGAGCAGTACTTC. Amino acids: CASTFRGYYEQYF.

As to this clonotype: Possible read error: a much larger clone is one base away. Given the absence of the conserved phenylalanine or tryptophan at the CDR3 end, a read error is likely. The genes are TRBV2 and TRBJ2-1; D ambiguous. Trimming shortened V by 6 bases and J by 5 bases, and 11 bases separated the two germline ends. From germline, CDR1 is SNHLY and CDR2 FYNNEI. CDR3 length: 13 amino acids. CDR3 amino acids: CASSRGWDNEQFL. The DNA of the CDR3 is TGTGCCAGCAGCCGCGGCTGGGACAATGAGCAGTTCCTC.

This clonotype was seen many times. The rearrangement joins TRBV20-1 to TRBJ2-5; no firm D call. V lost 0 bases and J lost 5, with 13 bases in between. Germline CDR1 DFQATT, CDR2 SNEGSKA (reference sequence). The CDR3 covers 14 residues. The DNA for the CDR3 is TGCAGTGCTAGAGATCACCGGCGGAGTGAGACCCAGTACTTC. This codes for CSARDHRRSETQYF.

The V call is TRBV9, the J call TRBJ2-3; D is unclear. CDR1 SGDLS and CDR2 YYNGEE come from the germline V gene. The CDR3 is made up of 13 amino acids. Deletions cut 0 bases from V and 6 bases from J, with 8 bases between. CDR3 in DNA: TGTGCCAGCAGCGTAGATCCAGATGATACGCAGTATTTT. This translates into CASSVDPDDTQYF.

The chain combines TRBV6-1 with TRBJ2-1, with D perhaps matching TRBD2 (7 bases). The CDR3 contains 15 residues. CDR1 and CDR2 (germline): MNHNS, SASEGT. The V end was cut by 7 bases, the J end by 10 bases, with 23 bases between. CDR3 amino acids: CASTHAGEQGGEQFF. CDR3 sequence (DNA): TGTGCCAGCACTCACGCGGGAGAGCAAGGGGGGGAGCAGTTCTTC.

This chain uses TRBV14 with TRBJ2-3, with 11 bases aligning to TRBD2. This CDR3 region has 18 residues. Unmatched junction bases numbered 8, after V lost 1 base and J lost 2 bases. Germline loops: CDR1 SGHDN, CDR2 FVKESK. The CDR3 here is CASSQGTPGLADTDTQYF. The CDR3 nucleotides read TGTGCCAGCAGCCAAGGAACGCCGGGACTAGCGGACACAGATACGCAGTATTTT. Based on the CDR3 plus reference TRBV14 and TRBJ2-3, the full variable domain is EAGVTQFPSHSVIEKGQTVTLRCDPISGHDNLYWYRRVMGKEIKFLLHFVKESKQDESGMPNNRFLAERTGGTYSTLKVQPAELEDSGVYFCASSQGTPGLADTDTQYFGPGTRLTVL.

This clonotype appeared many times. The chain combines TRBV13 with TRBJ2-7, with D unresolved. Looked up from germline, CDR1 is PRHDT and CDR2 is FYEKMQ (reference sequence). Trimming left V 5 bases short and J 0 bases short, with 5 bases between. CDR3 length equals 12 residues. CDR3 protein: CASSTLSYEQYF. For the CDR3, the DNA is TGTGCCAGCAGCACTCTCTCCTACGAGCAGTACTTC.

The CDR3 is CASSLVVGTSGNEQFF. In DNA form, the CDR3 reads TGTGCCAGCAGCTTAGTAGTCGGGACTAGCGGGAATGAGCAGTTCTTC. This chain uses TRBV7-9 with TRBJ2-1; 12 bases are a match to TRBD2. Germline CDR1 SEHNR, CDR2 FQNEAQ (reference sequence). The CDR3 loop spans 16 amino acids. Trimming at V came to 1 base and at J to 7 bases, leaving 5 bases not matched to a gene.

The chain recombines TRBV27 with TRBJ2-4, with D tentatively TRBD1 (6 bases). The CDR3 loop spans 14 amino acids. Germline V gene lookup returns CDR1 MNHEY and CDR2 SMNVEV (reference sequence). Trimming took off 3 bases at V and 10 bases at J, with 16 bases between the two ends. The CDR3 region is CASSLTGFDLIQYF. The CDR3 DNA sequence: TGTGCCAGCAGTTTGACAGGTTTCGACTTAATTCAGTACTTC.

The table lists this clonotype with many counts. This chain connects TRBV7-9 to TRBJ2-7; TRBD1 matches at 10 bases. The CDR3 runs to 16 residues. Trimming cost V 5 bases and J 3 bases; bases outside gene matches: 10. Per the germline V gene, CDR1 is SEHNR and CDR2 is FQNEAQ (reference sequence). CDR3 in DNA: TGTGCCAGCAGCCCTTCCTTAAGGACAGGGGGCTACGAGCAGTACTTC. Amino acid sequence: CASSPSLRTGGYEQYF.

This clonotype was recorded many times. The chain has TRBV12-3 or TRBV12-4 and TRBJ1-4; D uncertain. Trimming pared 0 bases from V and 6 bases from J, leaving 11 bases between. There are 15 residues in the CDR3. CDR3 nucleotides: TGTGCCAGCAGTTTAGCCGTCGGGCTTCATGAAAAACTGTTTTTT. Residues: CASSLAVGLHEKLFF.